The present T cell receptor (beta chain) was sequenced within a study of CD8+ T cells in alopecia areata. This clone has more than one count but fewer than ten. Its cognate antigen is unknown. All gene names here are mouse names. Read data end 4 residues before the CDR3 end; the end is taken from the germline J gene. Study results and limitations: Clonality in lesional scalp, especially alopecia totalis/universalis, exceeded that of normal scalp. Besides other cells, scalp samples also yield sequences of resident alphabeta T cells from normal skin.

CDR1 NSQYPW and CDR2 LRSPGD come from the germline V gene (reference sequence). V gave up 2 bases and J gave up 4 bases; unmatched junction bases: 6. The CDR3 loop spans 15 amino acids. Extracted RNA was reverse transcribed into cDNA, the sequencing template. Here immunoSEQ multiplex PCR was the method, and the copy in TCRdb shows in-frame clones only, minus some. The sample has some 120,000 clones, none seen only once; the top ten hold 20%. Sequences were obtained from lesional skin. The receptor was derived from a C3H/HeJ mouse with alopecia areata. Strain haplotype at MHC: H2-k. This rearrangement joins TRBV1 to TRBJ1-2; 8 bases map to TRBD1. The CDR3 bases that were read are TGCACCTGCAGTGCACGGAACAGGGGGGGCTCC. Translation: CTCSARNRGGS. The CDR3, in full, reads CTCSARNRGGSDYTF.